This T cell receptor (beta chain) comes out of a study of cytomegalovirus exposure and HLA in healthy donors. Separate from the approximately 730-subject first cohort, the roughly 120-subject validation cohort was the one that the donors belonged to. About this clone itself: Its matching antigen is unknown.

Findings of the study overall: Reported performance of the classifier showed diagnosis of cytomegalovirus status with high specificity and sensitivity. Despite most TCR sequences being rare, some public TCRs occurred in many donors. The listing of about 150 TCR beta chains classed them as cytomegalovirus-associated.

V was pared by 6 bases and J by 11 bases, with 11 bases between. CDR1 SGHAT and CDR2 FQNNGV come from the germline V gene. CDR3 size: 11 residues. TCRdb's copy holds only in-frame clones and misses some; the assay was immunoSEQ multiplex PCR. The sample records around 300,000 clones, around 90% being singletons. The TCR originated in a woman in her 30s in good health and CMV-seropositive. The sequenced sample consisted of PBMCs. This chain links TRBV11-2 with TRBJ2-1; tentative D call: TRBD2 (5 bases). The CDR3 DNA follows: TGTGCCAGCAGTTCAGACTACCAGCAGTTCTTC. This translates into CASSSDYQQFF.